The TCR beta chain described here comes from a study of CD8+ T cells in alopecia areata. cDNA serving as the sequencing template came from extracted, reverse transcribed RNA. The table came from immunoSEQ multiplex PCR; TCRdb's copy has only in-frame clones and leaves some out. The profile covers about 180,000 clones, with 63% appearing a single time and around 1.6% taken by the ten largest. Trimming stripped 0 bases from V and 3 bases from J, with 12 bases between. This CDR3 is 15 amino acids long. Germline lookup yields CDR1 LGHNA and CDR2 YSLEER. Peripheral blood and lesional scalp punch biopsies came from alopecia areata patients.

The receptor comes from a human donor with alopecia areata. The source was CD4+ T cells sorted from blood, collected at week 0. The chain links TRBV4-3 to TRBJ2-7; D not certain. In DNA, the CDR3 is TGCGCCAGCAGCCAAGAGATGGCAGCGAACTACGAGCAGTACTTC. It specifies CASSQEMAANYEQYF.